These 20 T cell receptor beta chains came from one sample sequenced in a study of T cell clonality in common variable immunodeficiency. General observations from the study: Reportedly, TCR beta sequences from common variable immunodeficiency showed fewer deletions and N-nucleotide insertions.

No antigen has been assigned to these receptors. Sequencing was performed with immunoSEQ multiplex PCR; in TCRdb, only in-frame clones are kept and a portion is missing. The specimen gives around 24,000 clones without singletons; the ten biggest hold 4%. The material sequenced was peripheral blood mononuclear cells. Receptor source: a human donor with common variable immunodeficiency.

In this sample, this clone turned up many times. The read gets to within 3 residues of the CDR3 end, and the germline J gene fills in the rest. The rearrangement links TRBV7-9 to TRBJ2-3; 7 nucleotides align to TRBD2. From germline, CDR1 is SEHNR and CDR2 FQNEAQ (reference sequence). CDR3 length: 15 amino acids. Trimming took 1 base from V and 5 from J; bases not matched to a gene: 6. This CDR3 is CASSLEGIAGDTQYF. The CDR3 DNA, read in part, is TGTGCCAGCAGCTTAGAGGGGATAGCGGGAGATACG.

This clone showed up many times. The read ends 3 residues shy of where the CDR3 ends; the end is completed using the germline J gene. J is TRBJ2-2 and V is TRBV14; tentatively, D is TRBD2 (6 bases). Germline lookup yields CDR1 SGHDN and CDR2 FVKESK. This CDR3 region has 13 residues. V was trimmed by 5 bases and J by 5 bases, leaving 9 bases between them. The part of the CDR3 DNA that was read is TGTGCCAGCAGCGTTCTAGCGACCGGGGAG. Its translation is CASSVLATGE. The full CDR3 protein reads CASSVLATGELFF.

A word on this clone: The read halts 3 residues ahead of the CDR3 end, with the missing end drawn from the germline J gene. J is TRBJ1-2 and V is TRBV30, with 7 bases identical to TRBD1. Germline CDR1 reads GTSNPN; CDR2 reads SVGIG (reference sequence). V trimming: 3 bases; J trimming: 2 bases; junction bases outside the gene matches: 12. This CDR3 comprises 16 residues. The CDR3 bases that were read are TGTGCCTGGAGGTCCACCTTGACAGGGAAAAACTATGGC. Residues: CAWRSTLTGKNYG. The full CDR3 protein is CAWRSTLTGKNYGYTF.

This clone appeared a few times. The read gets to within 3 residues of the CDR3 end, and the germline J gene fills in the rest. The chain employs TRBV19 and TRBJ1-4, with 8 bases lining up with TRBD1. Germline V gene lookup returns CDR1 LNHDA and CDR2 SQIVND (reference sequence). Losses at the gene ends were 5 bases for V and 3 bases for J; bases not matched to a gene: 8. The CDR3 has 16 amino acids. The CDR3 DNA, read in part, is TGTGCCAGTAGTCCGACAGGGGATTTTCCTAATGAAAAA. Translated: CASSPTGDFPNEK. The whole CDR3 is CASSPTGDFPNEKLFF.

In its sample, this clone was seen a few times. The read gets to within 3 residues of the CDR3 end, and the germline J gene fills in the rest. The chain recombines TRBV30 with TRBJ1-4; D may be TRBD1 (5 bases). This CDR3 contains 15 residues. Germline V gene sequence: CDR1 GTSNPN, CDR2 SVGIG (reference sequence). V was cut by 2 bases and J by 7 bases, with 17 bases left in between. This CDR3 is CAWSIAGTMSEKLFF. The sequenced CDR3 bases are TGTGCCTGGAGTATCGCCGGGACTATGAGTGAAAAA.

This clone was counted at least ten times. CDR3 sequence reads: CASSLGGAQETQYF. CDR3 bases read: TGTGCCAGCAGCTTAGGCGGGGCCCAAGAGACC. The chain is built from TRBV7-9 and TRBJ2-5; TRBD2 might be the D (6 bases). Sequencing ends 3 residues short of the CDR3 end; the germline J gene provides the rest. The CDR3 is made up of 14 amino acids. Trimming cost V 1 base and J 1 base, with 7 bases left between them. Germline V gives CDR1 SEHNR, CDR2 FQNEAQ (reference sequence). Complete variable domain (other parts from reference TRBV7-9 and TRBJ2-5): DTGVSQNPRHKITKRGQNVTFRCDPISEHNRLYWYRQTLGQGPEFLTYFQNEAQLEKSRLLSDRFSAERPKGSFSTLEIQRTEQGDSAMYLCASSLGGAQETQYFGPGTRLLVL.

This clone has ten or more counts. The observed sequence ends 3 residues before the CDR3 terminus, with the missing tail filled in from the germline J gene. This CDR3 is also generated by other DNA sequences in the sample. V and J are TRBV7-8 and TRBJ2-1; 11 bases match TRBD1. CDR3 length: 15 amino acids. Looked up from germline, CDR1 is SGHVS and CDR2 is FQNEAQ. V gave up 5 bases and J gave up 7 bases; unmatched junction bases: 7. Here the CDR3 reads CASSRGQGAGNEQFF. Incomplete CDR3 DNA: TGTGCCAGCAGCCGCGGACAGGGGGCAGGTAATGAG.

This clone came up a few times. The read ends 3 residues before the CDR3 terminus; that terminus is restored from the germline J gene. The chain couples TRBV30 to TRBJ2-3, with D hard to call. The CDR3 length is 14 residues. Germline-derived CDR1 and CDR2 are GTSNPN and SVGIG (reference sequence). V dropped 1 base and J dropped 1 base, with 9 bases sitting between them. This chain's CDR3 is CAWSGHLGTDTQYF. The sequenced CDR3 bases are TGTGCCTGGAGTGGACATCTCGGCACAGATACG.

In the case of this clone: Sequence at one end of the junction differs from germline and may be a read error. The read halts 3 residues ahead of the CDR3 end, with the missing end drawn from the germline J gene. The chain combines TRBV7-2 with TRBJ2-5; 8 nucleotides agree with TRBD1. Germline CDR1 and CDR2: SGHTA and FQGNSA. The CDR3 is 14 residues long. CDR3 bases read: TGTGCCAACAGCTTAAGACAGGGGCAAGAGACC. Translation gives CANSLRQGQET. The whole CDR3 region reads CANSLRQGQETQYF.

This CDR3 is CASSFRGAYQETQYF. Incomplete CDR3 DNA: TGTGCCAGCAGCTTCAGGGGGGCGTACCAAGAGACC. This chain connects TRBV7-2 to TRBJ2-5; D may be TRBD1 (7 bases). The CDR3 end lies 3 residues beyond the end of the read and is filled in from the germline J gene. Germline V gene data show CDR1 as SGHTA and CDR2 as FQGNSA. This CDR3 spans 15 amino acids. Trimming removed 3 bases at V and 0 bases at J, with 11 bases between. The entire variable domain, with the rest obtained from reference TRBV7-2 and TRBJ2-5, is as follows: GAGVSQSPSNKVTEKGKDVELRCDPISGHTALYWYRQSLGQGLEFLIYFQGNSAPDKSGLPSDRFSAERTGGSVSTLTIQRTQQEDSAVYLCASSFRGAYQETQYFGPGTRLLVL.

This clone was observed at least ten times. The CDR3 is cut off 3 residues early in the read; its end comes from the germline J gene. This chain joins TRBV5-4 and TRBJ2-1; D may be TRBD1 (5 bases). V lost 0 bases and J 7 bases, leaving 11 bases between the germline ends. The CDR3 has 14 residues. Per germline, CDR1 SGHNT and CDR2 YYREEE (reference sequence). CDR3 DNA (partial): TGTGCCAGCAGCTTGGCCAGGGTGGTGAATGAG. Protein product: CASSLARVVNE. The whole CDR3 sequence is CASSLARVVNEQFF.

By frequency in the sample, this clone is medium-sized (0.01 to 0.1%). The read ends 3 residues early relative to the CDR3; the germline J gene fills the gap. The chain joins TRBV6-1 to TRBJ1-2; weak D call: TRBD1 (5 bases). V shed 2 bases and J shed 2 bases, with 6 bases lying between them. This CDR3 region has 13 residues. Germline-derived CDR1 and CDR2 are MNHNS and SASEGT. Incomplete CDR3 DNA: TGTGCCAGCAGTGAAAAGGGGAACTATGGC. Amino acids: CASSEKGNYG. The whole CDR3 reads CASSEKGNYGYTF.

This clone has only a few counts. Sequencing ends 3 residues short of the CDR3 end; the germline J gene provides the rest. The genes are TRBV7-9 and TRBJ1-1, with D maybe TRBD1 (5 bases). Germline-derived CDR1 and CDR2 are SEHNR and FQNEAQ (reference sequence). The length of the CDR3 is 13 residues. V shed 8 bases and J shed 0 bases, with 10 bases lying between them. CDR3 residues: CASVGHLNTEAFF. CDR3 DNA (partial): TGTGCCAGCGTCGGACATTTGAACACTGAA.

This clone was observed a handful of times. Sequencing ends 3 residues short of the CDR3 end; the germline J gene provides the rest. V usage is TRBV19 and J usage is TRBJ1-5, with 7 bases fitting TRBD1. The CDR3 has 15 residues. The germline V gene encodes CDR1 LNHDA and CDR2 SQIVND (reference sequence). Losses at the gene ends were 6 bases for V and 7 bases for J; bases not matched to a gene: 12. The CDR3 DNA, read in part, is TGTGCCAGTAGAAAGGAGACAGGGCGGATACAGCCC. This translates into CASRKETGRIQP. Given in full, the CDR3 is CASRKETGRIQPQHF. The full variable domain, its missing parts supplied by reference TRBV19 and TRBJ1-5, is DGGITQSPKYLFRKEGQNVTLSCEQNLNHDAMYWYRQDPGQGLRLIYYSQIVNDFQKGDIAEGYSVSREKKESFPLTVTSAQKNPTAFYLCASRKETGRIQPQHFGDGTRLSIL.

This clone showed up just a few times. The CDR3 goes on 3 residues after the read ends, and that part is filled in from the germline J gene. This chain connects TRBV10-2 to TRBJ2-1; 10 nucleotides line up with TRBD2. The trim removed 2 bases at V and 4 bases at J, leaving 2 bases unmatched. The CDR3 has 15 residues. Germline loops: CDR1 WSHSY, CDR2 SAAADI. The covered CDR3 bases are TGCGCCAGCAGTGAGAGGACTAGCGGATACAATGAG. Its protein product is CASSERTSGYNE. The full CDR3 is CASSERTSGYNEQFF.

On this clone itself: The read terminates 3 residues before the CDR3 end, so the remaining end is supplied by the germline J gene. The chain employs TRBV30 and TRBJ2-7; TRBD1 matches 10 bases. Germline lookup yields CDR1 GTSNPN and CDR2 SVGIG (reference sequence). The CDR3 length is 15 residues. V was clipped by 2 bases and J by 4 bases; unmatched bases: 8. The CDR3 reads CAWSPPGTGDYEQYF. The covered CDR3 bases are TGTGCCTGGAGTCCCCCCGGGACAGGGGATTACGAG.

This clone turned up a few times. The CDR3 is CASSIRQQGSNEQFF. CDR3 DNA (partial): TGTGCCAGTAGTATTCGTCAACAGGGCAGCAATGAG. The genes are TRBV19 and TRBJ2-1, with D possibly matching TRBD1 (6 bases). The DNA ends 3 residues before the CDR3 does, and the rest of the CDR3 is filled in from the germline J gene. Trimming removed 3 bases from V and 6 bases from J, with 15 bases in between. The CDR3 runs 15 residues. Germline loops: CDR1 LNHDA, CDR2 SQIVND (reference sequence).

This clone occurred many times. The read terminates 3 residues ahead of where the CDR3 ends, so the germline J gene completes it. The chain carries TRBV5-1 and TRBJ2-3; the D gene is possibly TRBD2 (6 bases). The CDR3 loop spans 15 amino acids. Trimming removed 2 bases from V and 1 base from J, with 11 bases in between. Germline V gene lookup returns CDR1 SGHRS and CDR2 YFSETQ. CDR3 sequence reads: CASSFQRAGTDTQYF. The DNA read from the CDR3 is TGCGCCAGCAGCTTCCAGCGGGCCGGCACAGATACG.

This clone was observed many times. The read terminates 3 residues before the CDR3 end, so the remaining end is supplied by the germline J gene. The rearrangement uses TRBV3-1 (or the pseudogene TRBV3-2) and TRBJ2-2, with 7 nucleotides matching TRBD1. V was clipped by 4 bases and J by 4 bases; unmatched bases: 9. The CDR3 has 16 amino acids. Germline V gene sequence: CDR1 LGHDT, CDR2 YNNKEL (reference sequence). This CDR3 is CASSLLGGKVTGELFF. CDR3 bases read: TGTGCCAGCAGCCTTTTAGGGGGCAAGGTCACCGGGGAG.

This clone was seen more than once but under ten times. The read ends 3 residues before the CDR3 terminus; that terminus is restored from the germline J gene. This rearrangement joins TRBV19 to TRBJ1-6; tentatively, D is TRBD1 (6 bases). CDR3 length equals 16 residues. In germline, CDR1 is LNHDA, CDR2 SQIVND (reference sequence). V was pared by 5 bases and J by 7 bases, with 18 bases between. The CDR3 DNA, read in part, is TGTGCCAGTAGTGTGAGTCCCGGGACAAAAAATTCACCC. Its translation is CASSVSPGTKNSP. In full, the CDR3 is CASSVSPGTKNSPLHF.